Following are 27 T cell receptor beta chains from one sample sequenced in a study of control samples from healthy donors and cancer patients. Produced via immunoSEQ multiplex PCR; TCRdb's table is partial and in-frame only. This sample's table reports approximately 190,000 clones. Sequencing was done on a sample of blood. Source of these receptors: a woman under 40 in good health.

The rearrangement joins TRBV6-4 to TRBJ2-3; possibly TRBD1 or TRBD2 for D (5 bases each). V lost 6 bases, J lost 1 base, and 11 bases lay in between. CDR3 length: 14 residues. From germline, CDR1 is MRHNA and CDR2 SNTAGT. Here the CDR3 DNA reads TGTGCCAGCAGCCGGGACCTAGGCACAGATACGCAGTATTTT. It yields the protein CASSRDLGTDTQYF.

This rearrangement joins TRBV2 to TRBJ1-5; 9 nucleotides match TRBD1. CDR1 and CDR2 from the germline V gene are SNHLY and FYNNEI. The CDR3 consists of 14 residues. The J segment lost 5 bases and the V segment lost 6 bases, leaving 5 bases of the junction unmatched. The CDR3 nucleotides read TGTGCCAGCAGAGGTCGGACAGGGGATCAGCCCCAGCATTTT. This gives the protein CASRGRTGDQPQHF.

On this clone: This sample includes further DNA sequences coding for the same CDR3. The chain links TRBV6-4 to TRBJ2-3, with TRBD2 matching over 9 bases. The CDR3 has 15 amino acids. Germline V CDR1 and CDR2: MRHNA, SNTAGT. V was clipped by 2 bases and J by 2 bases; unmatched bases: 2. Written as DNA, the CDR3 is TGTGCCAGCAGTGACGGCGGGGGGGACACAGATACGCAGTATTTT. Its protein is CASSDGGGDTDTQYF.

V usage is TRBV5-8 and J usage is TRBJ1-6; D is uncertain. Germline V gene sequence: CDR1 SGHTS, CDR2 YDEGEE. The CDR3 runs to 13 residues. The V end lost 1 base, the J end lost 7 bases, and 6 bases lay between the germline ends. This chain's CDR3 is CASSLIGNSPLHF. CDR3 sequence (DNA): TGTGCCAGCAGCTTGATCGGGAATTCACCCCTCCACTTT.

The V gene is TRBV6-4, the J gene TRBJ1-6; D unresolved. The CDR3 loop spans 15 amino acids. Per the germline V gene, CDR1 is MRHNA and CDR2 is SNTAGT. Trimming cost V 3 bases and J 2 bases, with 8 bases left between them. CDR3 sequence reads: CASSERDAYNSPLHF. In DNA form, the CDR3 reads TGTGCCAGCAGTGAAAGGGATGCCTATAATTCACCCCTCCACTTT.

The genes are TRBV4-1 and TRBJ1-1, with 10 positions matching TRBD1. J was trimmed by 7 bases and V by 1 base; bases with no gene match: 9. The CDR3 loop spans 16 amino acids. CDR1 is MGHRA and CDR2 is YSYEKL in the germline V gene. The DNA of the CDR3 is TGCGCCAGCAGCCAAGTGCAGGGACAGGGGTTTGGTGAAGCTTTCTTT. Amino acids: CASSQVQGQGFGEAFF.

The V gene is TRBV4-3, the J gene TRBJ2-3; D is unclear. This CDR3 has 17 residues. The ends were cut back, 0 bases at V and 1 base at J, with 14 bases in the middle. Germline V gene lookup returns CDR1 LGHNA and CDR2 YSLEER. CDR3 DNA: TGCGCCAGCAGCCAAGATCGGTTAGTCATGGGCACAGATACGCAGTATTTT. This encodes CASSQDRLVMGTDTQYF.

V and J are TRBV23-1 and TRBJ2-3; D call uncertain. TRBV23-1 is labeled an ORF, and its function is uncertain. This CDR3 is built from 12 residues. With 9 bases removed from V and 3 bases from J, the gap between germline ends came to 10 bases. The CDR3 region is CARRCKTDTQYF. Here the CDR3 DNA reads TGCGCCAGAAGATGCAAAACAGATACGCAGTATTTT.

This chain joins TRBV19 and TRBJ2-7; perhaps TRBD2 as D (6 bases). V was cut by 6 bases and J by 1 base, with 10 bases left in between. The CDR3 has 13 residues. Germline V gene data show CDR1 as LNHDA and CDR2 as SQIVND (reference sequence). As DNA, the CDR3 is TGTGCCAGTAGCAAGGGGAGGTCCTACGAGCAGTACTTC. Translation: CASSKGRSYEQYF.

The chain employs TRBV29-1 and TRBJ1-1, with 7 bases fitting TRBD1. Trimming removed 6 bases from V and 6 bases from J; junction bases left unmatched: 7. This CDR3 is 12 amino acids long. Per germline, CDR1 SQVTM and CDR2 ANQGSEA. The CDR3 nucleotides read TGCAGCGTACTGACAGGGCCCCCTGAAGCTTTCTTT. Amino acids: CSVLTGPPEAFF.

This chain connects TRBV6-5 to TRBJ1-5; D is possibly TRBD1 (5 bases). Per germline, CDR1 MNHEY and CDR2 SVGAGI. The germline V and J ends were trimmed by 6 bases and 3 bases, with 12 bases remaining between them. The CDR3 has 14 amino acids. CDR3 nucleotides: TGTGCCAGCAGATCGGGACTGGACAATCAGCCCCAGCATTTT. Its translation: CASRSGLDNQPQHF.

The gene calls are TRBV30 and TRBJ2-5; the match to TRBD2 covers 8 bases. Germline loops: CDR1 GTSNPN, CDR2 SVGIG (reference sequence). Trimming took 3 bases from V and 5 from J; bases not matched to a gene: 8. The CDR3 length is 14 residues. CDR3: CAWRVAGSGETQYF. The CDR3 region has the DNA TGTGCCTGGAGAGTAGCGGGATCTGGGGAGACCCAGTACTTC.

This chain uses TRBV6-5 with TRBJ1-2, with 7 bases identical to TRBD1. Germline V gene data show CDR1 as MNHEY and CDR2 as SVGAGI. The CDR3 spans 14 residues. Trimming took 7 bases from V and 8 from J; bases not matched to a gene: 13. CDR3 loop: CASNHRGARQGYTF. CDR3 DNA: TGTGCCAGCAACCACAGGGGCGCCCGGCAGGGCTACACCTTC.

The CDR3 protein is CASSMGQEINEQFF. Written as DNA, the CDR3 is TGCGCCAGCAGCATGGGACAGGAGATAAATGAGCAGTTCTTC. The chain is built from TRBV5-1 and TRBJ2-1; 8 positions match TRBD1. Germline V CDR1 and CDR2: SGHRS, YFSETQ. The CDR3 extends over 14 amino acids. Germline trimming cut 4 bases from V and 7 bases from J; bases unmatched to any gene: 7.

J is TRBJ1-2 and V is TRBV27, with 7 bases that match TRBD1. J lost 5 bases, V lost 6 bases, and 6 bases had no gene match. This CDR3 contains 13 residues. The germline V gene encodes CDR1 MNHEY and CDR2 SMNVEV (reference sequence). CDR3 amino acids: CASRSVRGYGYTF. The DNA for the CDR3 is TGTGCCAGCAGGTCCGTCAGGGGGTATGGCTACACCTTC.

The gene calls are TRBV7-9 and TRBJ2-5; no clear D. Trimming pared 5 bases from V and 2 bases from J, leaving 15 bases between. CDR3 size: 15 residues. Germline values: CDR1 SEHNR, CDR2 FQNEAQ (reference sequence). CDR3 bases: TGTGCCAGCAGCCCAACCCCGGTTGGTCAAGAGACCCAGTACTTC. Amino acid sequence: CASSPTPVGQETQYF.

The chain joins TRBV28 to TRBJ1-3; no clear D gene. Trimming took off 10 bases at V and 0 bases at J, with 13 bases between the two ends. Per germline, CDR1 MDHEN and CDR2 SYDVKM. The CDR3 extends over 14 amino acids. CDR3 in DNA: TGTGCCACCCACCGGGTTGTCTCTGGAAACACCATATATTTT. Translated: CATHRVVSGNTIYF.

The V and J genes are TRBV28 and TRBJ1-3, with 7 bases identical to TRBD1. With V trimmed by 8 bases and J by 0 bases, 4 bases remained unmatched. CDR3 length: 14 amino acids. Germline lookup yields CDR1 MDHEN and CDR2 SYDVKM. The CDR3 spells CASLGTDSGNTIYF. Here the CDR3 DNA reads TGTGCCAGCCTCGGGACAGACTCTGGAAACACCATATATTTT.

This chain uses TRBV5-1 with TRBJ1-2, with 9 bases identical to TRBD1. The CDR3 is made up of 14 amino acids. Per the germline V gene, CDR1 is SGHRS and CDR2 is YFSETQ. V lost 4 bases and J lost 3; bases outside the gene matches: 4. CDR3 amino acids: CASSLRTGDYGYTF. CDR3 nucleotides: TGCGCCAGCAGCCTAAGGACAGGGGACTATGGCTACACCTTC. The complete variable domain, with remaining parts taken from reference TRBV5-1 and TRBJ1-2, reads KAGVTQTPRYLIKTRGQQVTLSCSPISGHRSVSWYQQTPGQGLQFLFEYFSETQRNKGNFPGRFSGRQFSNSRSEMNVSTLELGDSALYLCASSLRTGDYGYTFGSGTRLTVV.

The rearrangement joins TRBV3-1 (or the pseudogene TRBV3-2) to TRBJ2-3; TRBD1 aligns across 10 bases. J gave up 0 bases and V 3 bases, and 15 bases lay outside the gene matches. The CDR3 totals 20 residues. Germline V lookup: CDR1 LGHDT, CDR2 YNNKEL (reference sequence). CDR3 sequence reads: CASSHGQGGTLSTSTDTQYF. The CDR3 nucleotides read TGTGCCAGCAGCCACGGACAGGGGGGTACATTATCCACTAGCACAGATACGCAGTATTTT.

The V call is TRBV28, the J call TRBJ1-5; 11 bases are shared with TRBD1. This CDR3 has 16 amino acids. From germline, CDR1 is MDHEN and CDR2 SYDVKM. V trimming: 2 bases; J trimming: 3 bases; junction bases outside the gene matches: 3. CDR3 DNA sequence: TGTGCCAGCAGTTTAGGGACAGGGGGATACAATCAGCCCCAGCATTTT. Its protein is CASSLGTGGYNQPQHF.

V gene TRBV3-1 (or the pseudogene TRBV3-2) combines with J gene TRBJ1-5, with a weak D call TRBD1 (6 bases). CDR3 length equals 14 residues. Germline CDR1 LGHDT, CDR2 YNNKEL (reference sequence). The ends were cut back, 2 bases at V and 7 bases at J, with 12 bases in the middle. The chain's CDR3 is CASSQFGGGQPQHF. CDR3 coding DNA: TGTGCCAGCAGCCAATTTGGTGGGGGCCAGCCCCAGCATTTT.

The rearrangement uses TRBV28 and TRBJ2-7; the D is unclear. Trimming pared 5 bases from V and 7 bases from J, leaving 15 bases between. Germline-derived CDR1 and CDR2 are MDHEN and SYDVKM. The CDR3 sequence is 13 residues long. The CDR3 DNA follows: TGTGCCAGCAGTAACGACGCCCCTGGGGAGCAGTACTTC. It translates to CASSNDAPGEQYF.

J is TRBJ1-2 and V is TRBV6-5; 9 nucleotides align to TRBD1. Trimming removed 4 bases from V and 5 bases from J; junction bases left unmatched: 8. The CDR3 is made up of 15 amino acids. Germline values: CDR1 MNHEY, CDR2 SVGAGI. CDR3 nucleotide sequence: TGTGCCAGCAGTTCCCCGGGACAGGGAGGGTATGGCTACACCTTC. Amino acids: CASSSPGQGGYGYTF.

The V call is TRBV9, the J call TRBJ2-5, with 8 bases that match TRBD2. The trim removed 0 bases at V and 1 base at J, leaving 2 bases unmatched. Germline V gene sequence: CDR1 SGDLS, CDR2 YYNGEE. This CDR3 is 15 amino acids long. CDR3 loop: CASSVGTSPQETQYF. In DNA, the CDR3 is TGTGCCAGCAGCGTAGGGACTAGCCCCCAAGAGACCCAGTACTTC.

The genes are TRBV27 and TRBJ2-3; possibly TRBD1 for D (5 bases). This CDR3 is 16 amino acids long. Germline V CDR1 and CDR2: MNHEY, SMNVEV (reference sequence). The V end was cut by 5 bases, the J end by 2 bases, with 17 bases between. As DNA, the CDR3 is TGTGCCAGCAGTCGGGTTAGGGGTTTCCTCACAGATACGCAGTATTTT. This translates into CASSRVRGFLTDTQYF.

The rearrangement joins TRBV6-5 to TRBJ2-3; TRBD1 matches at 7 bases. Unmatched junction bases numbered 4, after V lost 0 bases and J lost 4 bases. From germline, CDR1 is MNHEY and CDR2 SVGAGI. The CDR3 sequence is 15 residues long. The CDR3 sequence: CASSYSTGHADTQYF. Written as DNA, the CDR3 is TGTGCCAGCAGTTACTCGACAGGGCACGCAGATACGCAGTATTTT.